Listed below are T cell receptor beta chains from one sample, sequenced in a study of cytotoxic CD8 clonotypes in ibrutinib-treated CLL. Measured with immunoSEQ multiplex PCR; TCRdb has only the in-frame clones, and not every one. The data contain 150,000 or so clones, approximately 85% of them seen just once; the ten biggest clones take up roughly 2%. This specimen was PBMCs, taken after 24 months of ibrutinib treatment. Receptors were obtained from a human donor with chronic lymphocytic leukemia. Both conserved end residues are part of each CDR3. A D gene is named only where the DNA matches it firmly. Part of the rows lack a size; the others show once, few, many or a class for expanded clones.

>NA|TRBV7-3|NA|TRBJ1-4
CASSSGVEKLFF
TGTGCCAGCAGCTCCGGGGTTGAAAAACTGTTTTTT
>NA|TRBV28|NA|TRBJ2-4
CASTHDSLLDKNIQYF
TGTGCCAGCACCCATGACAGTTTGTTGGACAAAAACATTCAGTACTTC
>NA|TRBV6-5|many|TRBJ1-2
CATHEGSWGYTF
TGTGCCACCCACGAGGGGAGTTGGGGCTACACCTTC
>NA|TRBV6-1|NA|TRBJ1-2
CASREPGPSLYGYTF
TGTGCCAGCAGGGAACCGGGACCTTCACTCTATGGCTACACCTTC
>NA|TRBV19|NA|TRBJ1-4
CASINNPTTNEKLFF
TGTGCCAGTATCAATAACCCTACAACTAATGAAAAACTGTTTTTT
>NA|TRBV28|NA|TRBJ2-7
CASSRSGHRSGTYEQYF
TGTGCCAGCAGTCGATCGGGACACCGATCCGGAACCTACGAGCAGTACTTC
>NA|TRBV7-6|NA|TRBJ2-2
CASSPGQNTGELFF
TGTGCCAGCAGCCCTGGACAAAACACCGGGGAGCTGTTTTTT
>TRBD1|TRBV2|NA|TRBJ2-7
CASSWTGAYEQYF
TGTGCCAGCAGTTGGACAGGGGCCTACGAGCAGTACTTC
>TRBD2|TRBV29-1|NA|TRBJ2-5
CSATTGGTQYF
TGCAGCGCTACTACGGGGGGAACCCAGTACTTC
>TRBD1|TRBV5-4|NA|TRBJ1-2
CASSPRPGQGASGYTF
TGTGCCAGCAGCCCCCGACCCGGACAGGGGGCTAGCGGCTACACCTTC
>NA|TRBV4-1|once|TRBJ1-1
CASSQVAANTEAFF
TGCGCCAGCAGCCAAGTGGCAGCGAACACTGAAGCTTTCTTT
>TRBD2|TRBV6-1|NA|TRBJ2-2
CASSGGGAGGPFGELFF
TGTGCCAGCAGTGGTGGCGGGGCGGGAGGGCCATTCGGGGAGCTGTTTTTT
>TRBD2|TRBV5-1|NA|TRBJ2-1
CASTRGGRASDEQFF
TGCGCCAGCACCCGAGGTGGGAGGGCCAGCGATGAGCAGTTCTTC
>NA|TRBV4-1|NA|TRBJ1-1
CASSLEVRAEAFF
TGCGCCAGCAGCCTAGAAGTAAGGGCTGAAGCTTTCTTT
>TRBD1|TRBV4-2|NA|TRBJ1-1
CASSPNDRDGGTEAFF
TGTGCCAGCAGCCCTAACGACAGGGACGGAGGGACTGAAGCTTTCTTT
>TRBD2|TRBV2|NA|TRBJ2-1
CASSEVAGGLDEQFF
TGTGCCAGCAGTGAAGTAGCGGGGGGGCTGGATGAGCAGTTCTTC
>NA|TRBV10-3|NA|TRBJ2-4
CAISVASENIQYF
TGTGCCATCAGTGTGGCTAGCGAAAACATTCAGTACTTC
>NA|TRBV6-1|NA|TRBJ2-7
CASREGTRREQYF
TGTGCCAGCAGGGAAGGGACCCGCCGAGAGCAGTACTTC
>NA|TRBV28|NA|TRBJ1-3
CASSGSLSGNTIYF
TGTGCCAGCAGCGGCTCTCTCTCTGGAAACACCATATATTTT
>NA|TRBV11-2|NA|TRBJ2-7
CASSATYEQYF
TGTGCCAGCAGCGCGACCTACGAGCAGTACTTC
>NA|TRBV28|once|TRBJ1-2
CASGLLNYGYTF
TGTGCCAGTGGTTTACTGAACTATGGCTACACCTTC
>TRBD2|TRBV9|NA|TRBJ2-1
CASSKLGGGAYNEQFF
TGTGCCAGCAGCAAACTTGGCGGGGGGGCTTACAATGAGCAGTTCTTC
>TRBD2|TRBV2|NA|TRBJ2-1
CATPPSGVGQEQFF
TGTGCCACTCCGCCTAGCGGGGTCGGTCAGGAGCAGTTCTTC
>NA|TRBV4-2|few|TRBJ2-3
CASSQAAHDTQYF
TGTGCCAGCAGCCAAGCGGCACACGATACGCAGTATTTT
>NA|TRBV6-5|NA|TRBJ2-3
CASGLGRDTQYF
TGTGCCAGCGGGCTAGGCAGAGATACGCAGTATTTT
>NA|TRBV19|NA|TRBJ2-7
CASSEWGSSYEQYF
TGTGCCAGTAGTGAATGGGGGAGCTCCTACGAGCAGTACTTC
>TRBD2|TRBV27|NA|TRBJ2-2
CASRLAENTGELFF
TGTGCCAGCAGGCTAGCGGAGAACACCGGGGAGCTGTTTTTT
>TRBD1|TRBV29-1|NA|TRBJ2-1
CSPPYRGGKQTGTGGKQFF
TGCAGCCCCCCCTATCGGGGGGGTAAACAAACCGGGACAGGGGGTAAGCAGTTCTTC
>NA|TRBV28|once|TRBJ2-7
CASAPGHLRGEQYF
TGTGCCAGCGCTCCGGGACACCTCCGGGGCGAGCAGTACTTC
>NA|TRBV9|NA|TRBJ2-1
CASSEGAETYNEQFF
TGTGCCAGCAGCGAGGGAGCGGAAACCTACAATGAGCAGTTCTTC
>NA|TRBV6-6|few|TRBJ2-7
CASSQDYTEQYF
TGTGCCAGCAGCCAGGACTACACGGAGCAGTACTTC
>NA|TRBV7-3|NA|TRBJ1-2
CASNTPEQGVRGYTF
TGTGCCAGCAACACACCAGAACAGGGTGTGAGGGGCTACACCTTC
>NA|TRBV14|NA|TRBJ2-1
CASSQDWGRAFYNEQFF
TGTGCCAGCAGCCAAGATTGGGGACGGGCCTTCTACAATGAGCAGTTCTTC
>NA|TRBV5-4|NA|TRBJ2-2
CASSLGLGPGELFF
TGTGCCAGCAGCTTGGGACTAGGGCCTGGGGAGCTGTTTTTT
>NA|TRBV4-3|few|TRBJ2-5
CASSQSSGNQETQYF
TGCGCCAGCAGCCAATCTTCCGGCAACCAAGAGACCCAGTACTTC
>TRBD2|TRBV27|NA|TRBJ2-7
CASSLSNRGGSYEQYF
TGTGCCAGCAGTTTATCGAATCGCGGGGGCTCCTACGAGCAGTACTTC
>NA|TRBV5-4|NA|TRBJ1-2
CASSLGGTGNYGYTF
TGTGCCAGCAGCTTGGGAGGGACCGGTAACTATGGCTACACCTTC
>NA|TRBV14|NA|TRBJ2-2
CASSNVEVAGELFF
TGTGCCAGCAGCAACGTGGAGGTCGCCGGGGAGCTGTTTTTT
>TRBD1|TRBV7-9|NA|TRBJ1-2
CASSSGTGGDGYTF
TGTGCCAGCTCCTCCGGGACAGGGGGCGACGGCTACACCTTC
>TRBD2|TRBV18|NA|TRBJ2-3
CASSQTSGGARDTQYF
TGTGCCAGCTCCCAGACTAGCGGGGGGGCACGAGATACGCAGTATTTT
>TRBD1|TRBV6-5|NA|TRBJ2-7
CASRRQGAGNEQYF
TGTGCCAGCCGCAGACAGGGGGCCGGCAACGAGCAGTACTTC
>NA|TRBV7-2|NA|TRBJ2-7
CASSASTGYEQYF
TGTGCCAGCAGCGCCTCGACAGGCTACGAGCAGTACTTC
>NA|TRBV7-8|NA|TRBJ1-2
CASSSPGYPHWGYTF
TGTGCCAGCAGCTCTCCAGGCTATCCCCATTGGGGCTACACCTTC